This T cell receptor beta chain was observed in a study of T cells in Graves' hyperthyroidism and ophthalmopathy. Points from the study as a whole: Most expanded thyroid clonotypes above 0.001 recurred in blood.

Trimming pared 5 bases from V and 0 bases from J, leaving 10 bases between. The CDR3 is 15 amino acids. Germline assignment: CDR1 SNHLY and CDR2 FYNNEI. There were TCR beta CDR3 regions amplified from RNA transcripts. An initial round of RT-PCR targeting the TCR CDR3 relied on the HTBI primer set. Each CDR3 protein is one row after TCRdb ran MiXCR on the multiplex PCR reads. The sample carries about 640,000 distinct CDR3 sequences, about 45% recorded once. It was uncontrolled infection, other autoimmune disease, pregnancy or lactation that excluded patients. This clonotype was seen more than once but under ten times. Its antigen is undetermined.

The sequenced sample consisted of peripheral blood or thyroid tissue (not recorded which). This clonotype originated in an adult man with Graves' disease, either hyperthyroidism or ophthalmopathy (not recorded which). This chain uses TRBV2 with TRBJ1-4; no reliable D call. DNA of the CDR3: TGTGCCAGCAGTTTAGGGCACCCAACTAATGAAAAACTGTTTTTT. Translation gives CASSLGHPTNEKLFF.